A selection of T cell receptor beta chains follows, all from one sample in a study of CD8 T cells in ankylosing spondylitis. One entry per CDR3 protein results from TCRdb running MiXCR on the 5' RACE reads. The data show 380,000 or so distinct CDR3 sequences, 20% seen once. The sequenced sample was blood, either unsorted or a sorted T cell fraction (not recorded which). The receptor set was obtained from a male donor with ankylosing spondylitis or in good health (not recorded which). Both conserved end residues are part of each CDR3. The D gene is left open where the match is weak. Not every row has a clone size; where given, it reads once, few, many or a size class.

size,V,D,J,CDR3,DNA
-,TRBV20-1,TRBD1,TRBJ1-1,CSARSQGARNTEAFF,TGCAGTGCTAGATCTCAGGGGGCGCGGAACACTGAAGCTTTCTTT
-,TRBV5-4,-,TRBJ1-1,CASSLGGEFSTEAFF,TGTGCCAGCAGCTTGGGTGGGGAGTTTTCTACTGAAGCTTTCTTT
many,TRBV20-1,-,TRBJ1-6,CSASFRGADSSPLHF,TGCAGTGCTAGTTTCCGGGGCGCTGATAGTTCACCCCTCCACTTT
few,TRBV28,-,TRBJ2-7,CASSLRAGWYEQYF,TGTGCCAGCAGTTTACGGGCGGGTTGGTACGAGCAGTACTTC
-,TRBV27,-,TRBJ2-7,CASGPAGSEQYF,TGTGCCAGCGGGCCAGCAGGGAGTGAGCAGTACTTC
few,TRBV4-2,TRBD1,TRBJ1-1,CASSQGWEGAMNTEAFF,TGTGCCAGCAGCCAAGGTTGGGAGGGGGCGATGAACACTGAAGCTTTCTTT
-,TRBV6-2/TRBV6-3,-,TRBJ2-3,CASSYGVEVDTQYF,TGTGCCAGCAGTTACGGGGTAGAGGTGGATACGCAGTATTTT
few,TRBV5-1,-,TRBJ2-1,CASSPGRGSDNEQFF,TGCGCCAGCAGCCCGGGACGGGGATCGGACAATGAGCAGTTCTTC
-,TRBV28,-,TRBJ2-3,CASTSGGPESF,TGTGCCAGCACCTCTGGCGGACCAGAGTCTTTT
few,TRBV6-1,-,TRBJ2-3,CASNDRDLTDTQYF,TGTGCCAGCAATGACAGAGACCTCACAGATACGCAGTATTTT
-,TRBV4-1,TRBD2,TRBJ2-1,CASSQTAGGPRNEQFF,TGCGCCAGCAGCCAGACAGCGGGGGGGCCCCGCAATGAGCAGTTCTTC
few,TRBV5-6,-,TRBJ2-3,CASSLDPDHTDTQYF,TGTGCCAGCAGCTTGGACCCCGACCACACAGATACGCAGTATTTT
-,TRBV5-1,-,TRBJ2-2,CASSSPPDVVIQVGELFF,TGCGCCAGCAGCTCACCCCCAGACGTAGTAATACAGGTCGGGGAGCTGTTTTTT
few,TRBV12-3/TRBV12-4,TRBD1,TRBJ2-3,CASSPRQGDTDTQYF,TGTGCCAGCAGTCCCCGACAGGGGGACACAGATACGCAGTATTTT
few,TRBV12-3/TRBV12-4,-,TRBJ1-1,CASSLDTEGEAFF,TGTGCCAGCAGTTTAGATACGGAAGGTGAAGCTTTCTTT